Listed here are 24 T cell receptor beta chains from one sample, sequenced in a study of T-cell reconstitution after alpha-beta-depleted transplantation in children. A TCRbeta library incorporating unique molecular identifiers was prepared. TCRdb ran MiXCR on the PCR reads and lists one entry per CDR3 protein. This table has approximately 350,000 distinct CDR3 sequences, around 15% appearing once. Source: PBMCs, mostly from graft donor cells, taken 360 days after TCRalphabeta/CD19-depleted stem cell transplant. These TCRs come from a male patient under 10 years old who had a stem cell transplant for acute lymphoblastic leukemia, so the T cells may come from the graft donor.

This clonotype turned up a few times. V and J are TRBV10-3 and TRBJ2-3; 7 nucleotides match TRBD1. This CDR3 spans 15 amino acids. Unmatched junction bases numbered 10, after V lost 5 bases and J lost 5 bases. Looked up from germline, CDR1 is ENHRY and CDR2 is SYGVKD. The CDR3 nucleotides read TGTGCCATCAGTTCCCGGGACAGAAACCTAGATACGCAGTATTTT. Residues: CAISSRDRNLDTQYF.

The chain joins TRBV4-1 to TRBJ2-6; D is unclear. Looked up from germline, CDR1 is MGHRA and CDR2 is YSYEKL. The V end was cut by 0 bases, the J end by 3 bases, with 15 bases between. The CDR3 is made up of 18 amino acids. Here the CDR3 DNA reads TGCGCCAGCAGCCAAGATCGTCCCCTGACAAGTGGGGCCAACGTCCTGACTTTC. This gives the protein CASSQDRPLTSGANVLTF.

This clonotype has only a few counts. V is TRBV28 and J is TRBJ2-3; possible D gene TRBD1, 7 bases. Deletions cut 5 bases from V and 3 bases from J, with 18 bases between. This CDR3 has 16 residues. The germline CDR1 and CDR2 sequences are MDHEN and SYDVKM. The CDR3 protein is CASSPTTGRRTDTQYF. DNA of the CDR3: TGTGCCAGCAGTCCTACGACAGGGAGGAGAACAGATACGCAGTATTTT.

J is TRBJ2-2 and V is TRBV5-1, with D maybe TRBD2 (5 bases). CDR1 and CDR2 from the germline V gene are SGHRS and YFSETQ. The CDR3 has 13 residues. V gave up 4 bases and J gave up 6 bases, with 10 bases separating them. CDR3 DNA sequence: TGCGCCAGCAGCATTCGAGGGTCCGGGGAGCTGTTTTTT. It yields the protein CASSIRGSGELFF.

This clonotype was seen ten or more times. The genes are TRBV6-5 and TRBJ2-7, with 8 bases identical to TRBD1. There are 14 residues in the CDR3. In germline, CDR1 is MNHEY, CDR2 SVGAGI. After removal of 2 bases from V and 2 bases from J, the junction contained 2 bases not matched to a gene. The CDR3 reads CASSYRDRPYEQYF. As DNA, the CDR3 is TGTGCCAGCAGTTACCGGGACAGGCCCTACGAGCAGTACTTC.

The rearrangement joins TRBV12-3 or TRBV12-4 to TRBJ2-1, with 7 bases matching TRBD2. Trimming removed 8 bases from V and 4 bases from J; junction bases left unmatched: 8. This CDR3 is built from 14 residues. The chain's CDR3 is CASGSSGAYNEQFF. Written as DNA, the CDR3 is TGTGCCAGCGGGTCTAGCGGAGCTTACAATGAGCAGTTCTTC.

The V call is TRBV29-1, the J call TRBJ2-2; TRBD2 aligns across 9 bases. This CDR3 is built from 15 residues. From germline, CDR1 is SQVTM and CDR2 ANQGSEA. V shed 7 bases and J 1 base; nucleotides not matched to a gene: 7. The CDR3 coding sequence is TGCAGCGCTACCGGGACTAGCCGGAACACCGGGGAGCTGTTTTTT. Protein: CSATGTSRNTGELFF.

The chain carries TRBV19 and TRBJ2-1; 11 nucleotides match TRBD2. Per germline, CDR1 LNHDA and CDR2 SQIVND (reference sequence). The CDR3 runs 16 residues. V was clipped by 7 bases and J by 9 bases; unmatched bases: 14. CDR3 region: CASTLSTSGTSGEQFF. For the CDR3, the DNA is TGTGCCAGTACCCTCTCGACTAGCGGGACCTCTGGTGAGCAGTTCTTC.

This clonotype came up a few times. The chain uses TRBV10-3 and TRBJ2-2; D possibly matches TRBD1 or TRBD2 (5 bases each). Germline lookup yields CDR1 ENHRY and CDR2 SYGVKD. Trimming took 2 bases from V and 4 from J, leaving 14 bases between them. This CDR3 region has 16 residues. Here the CDR3 reads CAISELSGQPTGELFF. The CDR3 region has the DNA TGTGCCATCAGTGAGCTATCGGGGCAGCCCACCGGGGAGCTGTTTTTT.

This clonotype has a handful of counts. This sequence joins TRBV4-1 and TRBJ2-7; 7 bases agree with TRBD2. Germline V gene data show CDR1 as MGHRA and CDR2 as YSYEKL. This CDR3 contains 17 residues. The ends lost 3 bases at V and 1 base at J; junction bases unmatched: 12. The DNA of the CDR3 is TGCGCCAGCAGCCATTTTTTTGGGGGAGGGCGATCCTACGAGCAGTACTTC. Translated: CASSHFFGGGRSYEQYF.

This clonotype was observed at least ten times. At one of its ends the junction is not consistent with the germline gene, which may arise from a read error. This sequence joins TRBV5-1 and TRBJ2-7; D is undetermined. The CDR3 is 13 residues long. The germline CDR1 and CDR2 sequences are SGHRS and YFSETQ. The CDR3: CASSLVGGYEQYF. In nucleotides, the CDR3 is TGTGCCAGCAGTTTAGTAGGTGGATACGAGCAGTACTTC.

This sequence joins TRBV20-1 and TRBJ1-1, with D uncertain. Trimming removed 1 base at V and 0 bases at J, with 15 bases between. The CDR3 length is 16 residues. Germline lookup yields CDR1 DFQATT and CDR2 SNEGSKA (reference sequence). This chain's CDR3 is CSARVGDESLNTEAFF. Here the CDR3 DNA reads TGCAGTGCTAGAGTAGGTGACGAATCGCTGAACACTGAAGCTTTCTTT.

The chain is built from TRBV11-2 and TRBJ2-1; tentative D call: TRBD2 (6 bases). The CDR3 spans 16 residues. In germline, CDR1 is SGHAT, CDR2 FQNNGV. The V gene lost 4 bases and the J gene lost 0 bases, with 13 bases spanning the gap. In DNA form, the CDR3 reads TGTGCCAGCAGCTCAGTAGCGGCGAGCTCCTACAATGAGCAGTTCTTC. This gives the protein CASSSVAASSYNEQFF. Filled out from reference TRBV11-2 and TRBJ2-1, the complete variable domain reads EAGVAQSPRYKIIEKRQSVAFWCNPISGHATLYWYQQILGQGPKLLIQFQNNGVVDDSQLPKDRFSAERLKGVDSTLKIQPAKLEDSAVYLCASSSVAASSYNEQFFGPGTRLTVL.

This clonotype was seen only a few times. The CDR3 DNA follows: TGTGCCAGCAGCCCCCGGGGCTTCTCCTACAATGAGCAGTTCTTC. It translates to CASSPRGFSYNEQFF. V gene TRBV28 combines with J gene TRBJ2-1, with D perhaps matching TRBD1 or TRBD2 (5 bases each). The germline V gene has CDR1 MDHEN and CDR2 SYDVKM. The CDR3 spans 15 residues. Between the trimmed V and J ends, which lost 6 bases and 0 bases, there was a span of 12 bases.

This clonotype came up a few times. The chain combines TRBV4-1 with TRBJ1-1; D is unclear. The length of the CDR3 is 16 residues. Trimming removed 2 bases at V and 0 bases at J, with 13 bases between. Per the germline V gene, CDR1 is MGHRA and CDR2 is YSYEKL. This chain's CDR3 is CASSQRRGRMNTEAFF. The CDR3 DNA reads TGCGCCAGCAGCCAACGGCGGGGTAGGATGAACACTGAAGCTTTCTTT.

This clonotype was seen many times. The rearrangement joins TRBV28 to TRBJ1-2; no reliable D call. V lost 3 bases to trimming and J lost 2 bases, with 7 bases between them. CDR1 and CDR2 from the germline V gene are MDHEN and SYDVKM. The CDR3 extends over 13 amino acids. CDR3 sequence reads: CASSFAQNYGYTF. For the CDR3, the DNA is TGTGCCAGCAGTTTTGCCCAGAACTATGGCTACACCTTC.

V is TRBV6-2 or TRBV6-3 and J is TRBJ1-5, with D possibly TRBD1 on 6 matching bases. The CDR3 consists of 12 residues. V dropped 7 bases and J dropped 7 bases, with 11 bases sitting between them. The germline gives CDR1 MNHEY, CDR2 SVGEGT. The CDR3 sequence is CASTGTIQPQHF. The DNA of the CDR3 is TGTGCCAGCACCGGGACAATCCAGCCCCAGCATTTT.

The chain recombines TRBV15 with TRBJ2-2, with a tentative D call TRBD2 (5 bases). In germline, CDR1 is LNHNV, CDR2 YYDKDF (reference sequence). V lost 3 bases, J lost 0 bases, and 8 bases lay in between. The CDR3 sequence is 15 residues long. In nucleotides, the CDR3 is TGTGCCACCAGCAGGGACTTACCGAACACCGGGGAGCTGTTTTTT. Amino acids: CATSRDLPNTGELFF. Combining the CDR3 with reference TRBV15 and TRBJ2-2 gives the whole variable domain DAMVIQNPRYQVTQFGKPVTLSCSQTLNHNVMYWYQQKSSQAPKLLFHYYDKDFNNEADTPDNFQSRRPNTSFCFLDIRSPGLGDTAMYLCATSRDLPNTGELFFGEGSRLTVL.

The chain has TRBV4-1 and TRBJ2-2; 8 nucleotides agree with TRBD1. The CDR3 consists of 14 residues. Germline V gives CDR1 MGHRA, CDR2 YSYEKL. With 8 bases clipped from V and 5 bases from J, the junction kept 7 bases outside the gene matches. CDR3 bases: TGCGCCAGCGCCAGGACAGGGAGGACCGGGGAGCTGTTTTTT. Translated: CASARTGRTGELFF.

The J gene is TRBJ2-1, the V gene TRBV7-2, with TRBD2 as a possible D gene (6 bases). This CDR3 is built from 16 residues. Germline V gives CDR1 SGHTA, CDR2 FQGNSA. The V end lost 4 bases, the J end lost 3 bases, and 16 bases lay between the germline ends. The CDR3 is CASSSGTLWVYNEQFF. DNA of the CDR3: TGTGCCAGCAGCTCCGGGACTCTATGGGTCTACAATGAGCAGTTCTTC. Full variable domain (remainder filled in from reference TRBV7-2 and TRBJ2-1): GAGVSQSPSNKVTEKGKDVELRCDPISGHTALYWYRQSLGQGLEFLIYFQGNSAPDKSGLPSDRFSAERTGGSVSTLTIQRTQQEDSAVYLCASSSGTLWVYNEQFFGPGTRLTVL.

This chain connects TRBV29-1 to TRBJ2-7, with D tentatively TRBD2 (6 bases). The CDR3 is 13 amino acids. Trimming left V 6 bases short and J 3 bases short, with 15 bases between. CDR1 SQVTM and CDR2 ANQGSEA come from the germline V gene. Here the CDR3 DNA reads TGCAGCGTATCTGGAGGGCGAGACTACGAGCAGTACTTC. Its protein is CSVSGGRDYEQYF.

This clonotype was observed a handful of times. The rearrangement joins TRBV19 to TRBJ2-5; tentative D call: TRBD2 (5 bases). Germline loops: CDR1 LNHDA, CDR2 SQIVND (reference sequence). The CDR3 is 13 amino acids. V lost 6 bases to trimming and J lost 5 bases, with 13 bases between them. The CDR3, as DNA: TGTGCCAGTAGGACTCCGGGGTTCGAGACCCAGTACTTC. It specifies CASRTPGFETQYF. Full variable domain (rest looked up from reference TRBV19 and TRBJ2-5): DGGITQSPKYLFRKEGQNVTLSCEQNLNHDAMYWYRQDPGQGLRLIYYSQIVNDFQKGDIAEGYSVSREKKESFPLTVTSAQKNPTAFYLCASRTPGFETQYFGPGTRLLVL.

This chain connects TRBV4-1 to TRBJ2-1; D is possibly TRBD1 or TRBD2 (5 bases each). Trimming removed 6 bases at V and 0 bases at J, with 15 bases between. This CDR3 comprises 16 residues. The germline V gene encodes CDR1 MGHRA and CDR2 YSYEKL. In nucleotides, the CDR3 is TGCGCCAGCAGAGAGGGCGGCACAGGCTCCTACAATGAGCAGTTCTTC. Its translation: CASREGGTGSYNEQFF.

This clonotype came up a few times. This chain joins TRBV4-1 and TRBJ1-1, with 7 bases identical to TRBD1. The germline V gene has CDR1 MGHRA and CDR2 YSYEKL. This CDR3 comprises 14 residues. V lost 0 bases, J lost 7 bases, and 5 bases stayed unmatched. In nucleotides, the CDR3 is TGCGCCAGCAGCCAAGAAGGGGGCAGGTTTGAAGCTTTCTTT. As protein: CASSQEGGRFEAFF.